These 26 T cell receptor beta chains were all obtained from the same sample, sequenced in a study of OX40 agonist ivuxolimab in advanced cancers. Sequencing was performed with immunoSEQ multiplex PCR; in TCRdb, only in-frame clones are kept and a portion is missing. Here the sample spans some 76,000 clones, about 89% being singletons. The material sequenced was CD4+ or CD8+ T cells sorted from blood, taken in a trial of the OX40 agonist ivuxolimab. Receptor source: an adult with an advanced solid tumor such as melanoma, head and neck, liver or kidney cancer.

The chain uses TRBV7-2 and TRBJ1-1; D might be TRBD1 (5 bases). Trimming removed 5 bases at V and 7 bases at J, with 11 bases between. The CDR3 extends over 12 amino acids. Germline loops: CDR1 SGHTA, CDR2 FQGNSA. In DNA, the CDR3 is TGTGCCAGCAGCCAGGGACGGATTGAAGCTTTCTTT. The encoded protein is CASSQGRIEAFF.

This clone was detected once. The V and J genes are TRBV5-1 and TRBJ1-1; D ambiguous. This CDR3 contains 14 residues. The germline V gene encodes CDR1 SGHRS and CDR2 YFSETQ. Trimming stripped 4 bases from V and 2 bases from J, with 12 bases between. CDR3 sequence: CASSRGFTNTEAFF. In DNA form, the CDR3 reads TGCGCCAGCAGCCGGGGATTTACCAACACTGAAGCTTTCTTT. The variable domain in full, completed from reference TRBV5-1 and TRBJ1-1, reads KAGVTQTPRYLIKTRGQQVTLSCSPISGHRSVSWYQQTPGQGLQFLFEYFSETQRNKGNFPGRFSGRQFSNSRSEMNVSTLELGDSALYLCASSRGFTNTEAFFGQGTRLTVV.

The chain couples TRBV7-9 to TRBJ2-5; the D is unclear. The CDR3 spans 14 residues. V was cut by 2 bases and J by 7 bases, with 14 bases left in between. CDR1 and CDR2 from the germline V gene are SEHNR and FQNEAQ (reference sequence). The CDR3 loop is CASSLLSGPGTQYF. DNA for the CDR3: TGTGCCAGCAGCTTATTGAGTGGTCCTGGGACCCAGTACTTC.

The chain couples TRBV27 to TRBJ2-7; D may be TRBD1 or TRBD2 (5 bases each). CDR1 MNHEY and CDR2 SMNVEV come from the germline V gene (reference sequence). The CDR3 is 13 residues long. Trimming took off 3 bases at V and 3 bases at J, with 9 bases between the two ends. CDR3 sequence (DNA): TGTGCCAGCAGTTTTTTGGGGGTCTACGAGCAGTACTTC. Encoded protein: CASSFLGVYEQYF.

V and J are TRBV11-2 and TRBJ2-5, with TRBD1 as a possible D gene (5 bases). CDR1 and CDR2 (germline): SGHAT, FQNNGV. This CDR3 contains 13 residues. Trimming removed 6 bases at V and 5 bases at J, with 13 bases between. This chain's CDR3 is CASRGQAGETQYF. CDR3 in DNA: TGTGCCAGCAGGGGGCAGGCAGGGGAGACCCAGTACTTC. The variable domain in full, completed from reference TRBV11-2 and TRBJ2-5, reads EAGVAQSPRYKIIEKRQSVAFWCNPISGHATLYWYQQILGQGPKLLIQFQNNGVVDDSQLPKDRFSAERLKGVDSTLKIQPAKLEDSAVYLCASRGQAGETQYFGPGTRLLVL.

This chain uses TRBV9 with TRBJ1-2; D ambiguous. Per the germline V gene, CDR1 is SGDLS and CDR2 is YYNGEE. The CDR3 is 14 amino acids. Trimming removed 2 bases at V and 8 bases at J, with 16 bases between. In DNA form, the CDR3 reads TGTGCCAGCAGCGTCGGACCTGAGGGTCGGGGCTACACCTTC. Translation gives CASSVGPEGRGYTF.

The chain has TRBV4-1 and TRBJ2-2; D is possibly TRBD1 or TRBD2 (5 bases each). V was trimmed by 2 bases and J by 8 bases, leaving 30 bases between them. Germline assignment: CDR1 MGHRA and CDR2 YSYEKL. This CDR3 has 20 residues. The CDR3 DNA reads TGCGCCAGCAGCCAAATAAACTTAGGGGCCGGGGCCCCTACAGCGGGGGAGCTGTTTTTT. It encodes CASSQINLGAGAPTAGELFF.

The chain links TRBV20-1 to TRBJ2-5; D might be TRBD2 (6 bases). The V end was cut by 7 bases, the J end by 4 bases, with 10 bases between. The CDR3 runs to 11 residues. Germline assignment: CDR1 DFQATT and CDR2 SNEGSKA (reference sequence). This CDR3 reads CSGVGGETQYF. The CDR3 DNA follows: TGCAGTGGGGTGGGGGGAGAGACCCAGTACTTC.

The chain carries TRBV19 and TRBJ2-3; D is possibly TRBD1 (5 bases). The V end lost 5 bases, the J end lost 4 bases, and 10 bases lay between the germline ends. Per the germline V gene, CDR1 is LNHDA and CDR2 is SQIVND (reference sequence). The length of the CDR3 is 13 residues. The chain's CDR3 is CASSSGRADTQYF. CDR3 sequence (DNA): TGTGCCAGTAGTTCAGGCAGGGCAGATACGCAGTATTTT.

The sample holds a few counts of this clone. V is TRBV15 and J is TRBJ2-4, with TRBD2 matching over 7 bases. The CDR3 spans 18 residues. V lost 1 base to trimming and J lost 5 bases; unmatched junction nucleotides: 14. In germline, CDR1 is LNHNV, CDR2 YYDKDF (reference sequence). The CDR3, as DNA: TGTGCCACCAGCAGAGCATCAAAGCGGGGAAGGCTGGAAAACATTCAGTACTTC. Its translation: CATSRASKRGRLENIQYF.

This clone has more than one count but fewer than ten. The rearrangement joins TRBV30 to TRBJ1-2, with 9 positions matching TRBD1. V was pared by 3 bases and J by 8 bases, with 10 bases of the junction left unmatched. In germline, CDR1 is GTSNPN, CDR2 SVGIG (reference sequence). The CDR3 totals 14 residues. The CDR3 nucleotides are TGTGCCTGGAGCACGGGGACAGGGAGTTTGGGCTACACCTTC. Translated: CAWSTGTGSLGYTF.

The chain links TRBV6-6 to TRBJ2-2, with 7 positions matching TRBD1. After removal of 5 bases from V and 5 bases from J, the junction contained 5 bases not matched to a gene. CDR3 size: 14 residues. Germline V gene sequence: CDR1 MNHNY, CDR2 SVGAGI (reference sequence). CDR3 nucleotides: TGTGCCAGCAGTCCAGACAGGGTTACCGGGGAGCTGTTTTTT. It codes for CASSPDRVTGELFF.

V gene TRBV11-2 combines with J gene TRBJ2-5; 8 positions agree with TRBD1. The CDR3 is 15 residues long. Looked up from germline, CDR1 is SGHAT and CDR2 is FQNNGV. V was clipped by 1 base and J by 5 bases; unmatched bases: 6. The chain's CDR3 is CASSLGGQGGETQYF. The CDR3 DNA follows: TGTGCCAGCAGCTTAGGCGGACAGGGTGGGGAGACCCAGTACTTC.

The chain joins TRBV14 to TRBJ2-4, with D uncertain. This CDR3 contains 14 residues. The germline gives CDR1 SGHDN, CDR2 FVKESK. Trimming took 0 bases from V and 2 from J, leaving 5 bases between them. CDR3 coding DNA: TGTGCCAGCAGCCAAGAGAGAACCAAAAACATTCAGTACTTC. The encoded protein is CASSQERTKNIQYF. The full variable domain, rest sourced from reference TRBV14 and TRBJ2-4, is EAGVTQFPSHSVIEKGQTVTLRCDPISGHDNLYWYRRVMGKEIKFLLHFVKESKQDESGMPNNRFLAERTGGTYSTLKVQPAELEDSGVYFCASSQERTKNIQYFGAGTRLSVL.

The rearrangement uses TRBV6-6 and TRBJ1-2; D may be TRBD1 (6 bases). Germline V gene data show CDR1 as MNHNY and CDR2 as SVGAGI (reference sequence). The CDR3 consists of 14 residues. The V end lost 7 bases, the J end lost 4 bases, and 16 bases lay between the germline ends. The DNA of the CDR3 is TGTGCCAGCATTCCCGGGGGGCAGTTCTATGGCTACACCTTC. Protein sequence: CASIPGGQFYGYTF.

The chain combines TRBV7-9 with TRBJ1-4, with D hard to call. The germline V and J ends were trimmed by 5 bases and 5 bases, with 9 bases remaining between them. This CDR3 comprises 13 residues. The germline CDR1 and CDR2 sequences are SEHNR and FQNEAQ (reference sequence). CDR3 bases: TGTGCCAGCAGCACCGGGATGAATGAAAAACTGTTTTTT. Its translation: CASSTGMNEKLFF.

The rearrangement joins TRBV27 to TRBJ2-7; D not resolved. The V gene lost 3 bases and the J gene lost 5 bases, with 11 bases spanning the gap. CDR1 MNHEY and CDR2 SMNVEV come from the germline V gene (reference sequence). The CDR3 has 13 amino acids. The CDR3 DNA follows: TGTGCCAGCAGTTTTTTGGGGTCACACGAGCAGTACTTC. As protein: CASSFLGSHEQYF.

This sequence joins TRBV4-3 and TRBJ1-2; 7 bases agree with TRBD1. The CDR3 covers 16 residues. With V trimmed by 0 bases and J by 3 bases, 7 bases remained unmatched. Germline CDR1 and CDR2: LGHNA and YSLEER. CDR3 amino acids: CASSQEPGDRDYGYTF. CDR3 coding DNA: TGCGCCAGCAGCCAAGAACCAGGAGACAGGGACTATGGCTACACCTTC.

This chain connects TRBV29-1 to TRBJ2-5, with 13 bases that match TRBD2. Germline V gene data show CDR1 as SQVTM and CDR2 as ANQGSEA. The junction had 7 bases not matched to a gene; V was cut back by 8 bases and J by 4 bases. The length of the CDR3 is 14 residues. The CDR3: CSIGLAGALETQYF. The CDR3 DNA follows: TGCAGCATTGGACTAGCGGGGGCTCTAGAGACCCAGTACTTC.

The V call is TRBV19, the J call TRBJ1-1; a possible D gene is TRBD1 (5 bases). The CDR3 length is 13 residues. Germline loops: CDR1 LNHDA, CDR2 SQIVND (reference sequence). V lost 3 bases and J 10 bases, leaving 15 bases between the germline ends. The CDR3 sequence: CASSIGTESRAFF. CDR3 nucleotides: TGTGCCAGTAGTATTGGGACCGAGTCCCGAGCTTTCTTT.

The chain carries TRBV4-1 and TRBJ1-4; TRBD1 matches 7 bases. V gave up 2 bases and J gave up 4 bases; unmatched junction bases: 7. The CDR3 consists of 16 residues. Germline V gives CDR1 MGHRA, CDR2 YSYEKL. The CDR3 region is CASSQRSGQLNEKLFF. The DNA for the CDR3 is TGCGCCAGCAGCCAACGCTCGGGACAGCTTAATGAAAAACTGTTTTTT.

This rearrangement joins TRBV5-1 to TRBJ2-2; no definite D call. The V end was cut by 4 bases, the J end by 4 bases, with 14 bases between. The CDR3 spans 15 residues. Germline loops: CDR1 SGHRS, CDR2 YFSETQ. CDR3 bases: TGCGCCAGCAGCCCCTCAGAGGCCCCCACCGGGGAGCTGTTTTTT. Its protein product is CASSPSEAPTGELFF.

The V call is TRBV6-1, the J call TRBJ2-5; D is possibly TRBD1 (6 bases). The CDR3 is made up of 13 amino acids. Germline V CDR1 and CDR2: MNHNS, SASEGT. V was trimmed by 5 bases and J by 4 bases, leaving 11 bases between them. CDR3 region: CASSPPGVETQYF. The DNA for the CDR3 is TGTGCCAGCAGTCCTCCAGGGGTAGAGACCCAGTACTTC.

V is TRBV7-3 and J is TRBJ2-7, with a tentative D call TRBD1 (6 bases). The CDR3 totals 15 residues. Germline CDR1 reads SGHTA; CDR2 reads FQGTGA. V lost 2 bases and J 4 bases, leaving 15 bases between the germline ends. The chain's CDR3 is CASSLGPGDQYEQYF. The CDR3 DNA sequence: TGTGCCAGCAGCTTAGGGCCAGGGGACCAATACGAGCAGTACTTC.

The chain joins TRBV27 to TRBJ1-1; tentatively, D is TRBD1 (5 bases). Germline V gene data show CDR1 as MNHEY and CDR2 as SMNVEV (reference sequence). V was clipped by 5 bases and J by 0 bases, with 16 bases between them. The CDR3 loop spans 16 amino acids. The CDR3 loop is CASSPPRGRMNTEAFF. In DNA form, the CDR3 reads TGTGCCAGCAGTCCGCCGAGGGGCCGCATGAACACTGAAGCTTTCTTT.

This chain links TRBV5-1 with TRBJ1-5, with D unclear. This CDR3 spans 15 amino acids. The V end lost 4 bases, the J end lost 2 bases, and 13 bases lay between the germline ends. In germline, CDR1 is SGHRS, CDR2 YFSETQ. The CDR3 here is CASSPDGLGNQPQHF. Written as DNA, the CDR3 is TGCGCCAGCAGCCCCGATGGCCTGGGCAATCAGCCCCAGCATTTT.